A selection of T cell receptor beta chains follows, all from one sample in a study of Graves' ophthalmopathy and Graves' hyperthyroidism. TCRdb processed the multiplex PCR reads anew with MiXCR; each CDR3 protein has one entry. Among about 220,000 distinct CDR3 sequences listed, 20% to 25% were seen once. The specimen sequenced was peripheral blood. All receptors come from a woman aged 45-65 years with Graves' ophthalmopathy. CDR3s include the opening cysteine and the closing phenylalanine or tryptophan. The order of the fields is V gene, CDR3 length, D gene, J gene, clone size, CDR3 protein, CDR3 DNA. The D gene is left open where the match is weak. Clone size, where shown, is once, few, many, or a class for clones that have expanded.

>TRBV6-2/TRBV6-3|11|TRBD1|TRBJ1-1|many
CASSYEGAAFF
TGTGCCAGCAGTTACGAGGGGGCTGCTTTCTTT
>TRBV30|14|-|TRBJ1-3|many
CAWGQPEAGNTIYF
TGTGCCTGGGGACAACCAGAGGCTGGAAACACCATATATTTT
>TRBV5-1|14|-|TRBJ2-7|many
CASSPRTEGYEQYF
TGCGCCAGCAGCCCCCGGACGGAAGGCTACGAGCAGTACTTC
>TRBV30|14|-|TRBJ1-1|many
CAWSRAGWGTEAFF
TGTGCCTGGTCCAGGGCAGGGTGGGGCACTGAAGCTTTCTTT
>TRBV2|14|-|TRBJ1-3|-
CARTGPTSGNTIYF
TGTGCCAGGACAGGACCAACCTCTGGAAACACCATATATTTT
>TRBV6-5|13|TRBD2|TRBJ2-1|-
CASSYREGTEQFF
TGTGCCAGCAGTTACCGGGAGGGGACTGAGCAGTTCTTC
>TRBV12-3/TRBV12-4|15|TRBD1|TRBJ1-2|many
CASTQGGVRNYGYTF
TGTGCCAGCACCCAGGGGGGAGTTCGTAACTATGGCTACACCTTC
>TRBV28|14|-|TRBJ2-4|many
CASSSGGGGYIQYF
TGTGCCAGCAGTTCGGGCGGAGGCGGGTACATTCAGTACTTC
>TRBV24-1|14|-|TRBJ1-1|-
CATSDGGMNTEAFF
TGTGCCACCAGTGACGGGGGAATGAACACTGAAGCTTTCTTT
>TRBV11-2|16|TRBD1|TRBJ1-1|many
CASRLRGTGMNTEAFF
TGTGCCAGCAGGTTACGAGGGACAGGCATGAACACTGAAGCTTTCTTT
>TRBV2|16|TRBD1|TRBJ1-2|many
CASSALTTGGGYGYTF
TGTGCCAGCAGTGCGTTAACGACAGGGGGGGGTTATGGCTACACCTTC
>TRBV5-1|15|-|TRBJ2-2|-
CASSFVGRGAGELFF
TGCGCCAGCAGCTTTGTCGGGAGAGGGGCCGGGGAGCTGTTTTTT
>TRBV27|15|TRBD1|TRBJ1-6|many
CASTRGRGRDSPLHF
TGTGCCAGCACAAGGGGGAGGGGGCGCGATTCACCCCTCCACTTT
>TRBV28|13|-|TRBJ1-6|-
CASSPPESSPLHF
TGTGCCAGCAGCCCTCCCGAGAGTTCACCCCTCCACTTT
>TRBV29-1|13|TRBD2|TRBJ2-7|many
CSARTSGSGEQYF
TGCAGCGCTCGGACTAGCGGGAGTGGCGAGCAGTACTTC
>TRBV9|15|-|TRBJ2-5|-
CASSVAPRPQETQYF
TGTGCCAGCAGCGTAGCTCCGAGGCCCCAAGAGACCCAGTACTTC
>TRBV12-3/TRBV12-4|14|-|TRBJ1-1|few
CASSPGPLTTEAFF
TGTGCCAGCAGTCCGGGGCCCTTGACCACTGAAGCTTTCTTT
>TRBV6-4|14|TRBD1|TRBJ1-1|once
CASRDRGRGTEAFF
TGTGCCAGCAGGGACAGGGGGCGAGGGACTGAAGCTTTCTTT
>TRBV7-8|13|-|TRBJ1-5|many
CASSPREAQPQHF
TGTGCCAGCAGCCCCCGGGAGGCCCAGCCCCAGCATTTT
>TRBV6-5|14|-|TRBJ1-3|many
CASSYSGYGNTIYF
TGTGCCAGCAGTTACTCAGGGTACGGAAACACCATATATTTT
>TRBV12-3/TRBV12-4|14|-|TRBJ1-5|many
CASSLGIGVQPQHF
TGTGCCAGCAGTTTAGGCATAGGGGTTCAGCCCCAGCATTTT
>TRBV30|15|TRBD2|TRBJ2-5|many
CAWSLPTSGSETQYF
TGTGCCTGGAGTTTGCCGACTAGCGGGAGTGAGACCCAGTACTTC
>TRBV7-2|15|TRBD2|TRBJ2-5|-
CASSPRTSGDRTQYF
TGTGCCAGCAGCCCAAGGACTAGCGGCGATCGGACCCAGTACTTC
>TRBV27|15|TRBD1|TRBJ1-2|many
CASSLTGQGYYGYTF
TGTGCCAGCAGTTTAACGGGACAGGGCTACTATGGCTACACCTTC
>TRBV12-3/TRBV12-4|15|-|TRBJ2-7|many
CASSPGGPGSDEQYF
TGTGCCAGCAGCCCCGGAGGTCCGGGGAGCGACGAGCAGTACTTC
>TRBV6-2/TRBV6-3|19|TRBD1|TRBJ2-6|many
CASSYKPGQSASGANVLTF
TGTGCCAGCAGTTACAAACCGGGACAGTCCGCCTCTGGGGCCAACGTCCTGACTTTC